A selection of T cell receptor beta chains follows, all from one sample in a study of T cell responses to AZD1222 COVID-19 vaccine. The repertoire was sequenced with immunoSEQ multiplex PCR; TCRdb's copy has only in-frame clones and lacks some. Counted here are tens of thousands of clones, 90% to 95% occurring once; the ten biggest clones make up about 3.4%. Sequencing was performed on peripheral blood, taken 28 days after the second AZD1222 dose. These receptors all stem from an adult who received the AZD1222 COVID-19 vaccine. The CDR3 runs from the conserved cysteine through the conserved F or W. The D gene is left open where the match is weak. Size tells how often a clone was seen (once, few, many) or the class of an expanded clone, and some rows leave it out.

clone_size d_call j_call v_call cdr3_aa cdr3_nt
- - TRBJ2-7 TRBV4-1 CASSQEAGYEQYF TGCGCCAGCAGCCAAGAGGCGGGGTACGAGCAGTACTTC
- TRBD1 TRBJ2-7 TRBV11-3 CASSLRDRSSYEQYF TGTGCCAGCAGCTTAAGGGACAGGAGCTCCTACGAGCAGTACTTC
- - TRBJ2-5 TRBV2 CASSEMRMETQYF TGTGCCAGCAGTGAAATGAGGATGGAGACCCAGTACTTC
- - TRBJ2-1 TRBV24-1 CATSDRQAEFF TGTGCCACCAGTGATCGACAGGCTGAGTTCTTC
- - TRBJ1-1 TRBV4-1 CASSPERGLAEAFF TGCGCCAGCAGCCCCGAGAGGGGGTTGGCTGAAGCTTTCTTT
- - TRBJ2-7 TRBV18 CASSPPGPYEQYF TGTGCCAGCTCGCCCCCGGGACCCTACGAGCAGTACTTC
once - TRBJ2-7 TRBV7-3 CASSRAPSYEQYF TGTGCCAGCAGCCGGGCCCCGTCCTACGAGCAGTACTTC
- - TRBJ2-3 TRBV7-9 CASSPRGPDTQYF TGTGCCAGCAGCCCCCGGGGGCCGGATACGCAGTATTTT
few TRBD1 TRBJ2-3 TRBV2 CANTGQGATDTQYF TGTGCCAACACGGGACAGGGGGCAACGGATACGCAGTATTTT
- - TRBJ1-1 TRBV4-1 CASSREPGRVEAFF TGCGCCAGCAGCCGAGAGCCAGGGCGCGTTGAAGCTTTCTTT
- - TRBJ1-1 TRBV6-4 CASSGRAGTEAFF TGTGCCAGCAGTGGGAGGGCCGGGACTGAAGCTTTCTTT
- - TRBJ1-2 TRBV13 CASSFGGAEGVYGYTF TGTGCCAGCAGCTTCGGTGGGGCAGAGGGAGTCTATGGCTACACCTTC
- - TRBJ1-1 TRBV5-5 CASSLRWQGGIQPNTEAFF TGTGCCAGCAGCTTGCGTTGGCAGGGCGGCATACAACCGAACACTGAAGCTTTCTTT
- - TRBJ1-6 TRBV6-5 CATSLRAVNSPLHF TGTGCCACCTCACTCCGAGCGGTTAATTCACCCCTCCACTTT
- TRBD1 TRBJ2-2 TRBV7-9 CAIPGQGARENTGELFF TGTGCCATCCCGGGACAGGGGGCCCGGGAAAACACCGGGGAGCTGTTTTTT
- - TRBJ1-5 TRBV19 CASSMGKAANQPQHF TGTGCCAGTAGTATGGGTAAGGCAGCTAATCAGCCCCAGCATTTT
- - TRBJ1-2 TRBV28 CASSPPDSRYGYTF TGTGCCAGCAGTCCCCCAGACAGCCGCTATGGCTACACCTTC
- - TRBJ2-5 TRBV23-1 CASSQARDSPLVETQYF TGCGCCAGCAGTCAAGCTAGGGACTCCCCCTTAGTGGAGACCCAGTACTTC
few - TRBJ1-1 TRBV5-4 CASSLEQLTEAFF TGTGCCAGCAGCTTGGAACAGCTCACTGAAGCTTTCTTT
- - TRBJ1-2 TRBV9 CASSVAPKANYGYTF TGTGCCAGCAGCGTAGCTCCGAAGGCGAACTATGGCTACACCTTC
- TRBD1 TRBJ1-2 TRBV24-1 CATSDRTGGNYGYTF TGTGCCACCAGTGACCGGACAGGGGGAAACTATGGCTACACCTTC
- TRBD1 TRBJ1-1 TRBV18 CASSPPAQATGTNTEAFF TGTGCCAGCTCACCACCTGCCCAGGCGACAGGGACCAACACTGAAGCTTTCTTT
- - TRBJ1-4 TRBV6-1 CASSEVSGGGTANEKLFF TGTGCCAGCAGTGAAGTCAGCGGGGGGGGCACGGCTAATGAAAAACTGTTTTTT
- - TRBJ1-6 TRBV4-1 CASSRNSPLHF TGCGCCAGCAGCCGGAATTCACCCCTCCACTTT
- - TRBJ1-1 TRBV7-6 CASSPGGPMNTEAFF TGTGCCAGCAGCCCAGGAGGCCCAATGAACACTGAAGCTTTCTTT
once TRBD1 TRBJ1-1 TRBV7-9 CASSQFAGGMNTEAFF TGTGCCAGCAGCCAATTCGCAGGGGGCATGAACACTGAAGCTTTCTTT
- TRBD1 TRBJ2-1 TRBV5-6 CASSTGVEQFF TGTGCCAGCAGTACAGGGGTCGAGCAGTTCTTC
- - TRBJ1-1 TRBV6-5 CASSYSGRPEAFF TGTGCCAGCAGTTATTCAGGGAGACCTGAAGCTTTCTTT
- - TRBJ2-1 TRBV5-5 CASSWLPVNEQFF TGTGCCAGCAGCTGGCTCCCCGTCAATGAGCAGTTCTTC
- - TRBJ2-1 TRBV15 CATSRDGQSYNEQFF TGTGCCACCAGCAGAGATGGACAGAGCTACAATGAGCAGTTCTTC
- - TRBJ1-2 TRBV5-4 CASSLEGAIGYTF TGTGCCAGCAGCTTGGAAGGGGCGATTGGCTACACCTTC
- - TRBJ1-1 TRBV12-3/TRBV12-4 CASSLGYTEAFF TGTGCCAGCAGTTTAGGGTACACTGAAGCTTTCTTT
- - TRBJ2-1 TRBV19 CASSITGNEQFF TGTGCCAGTAGTATTACAGGCAATGAGCAGTTCTTC
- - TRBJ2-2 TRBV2 CASSEQANTGELFF TGTGCCAGCAGTGAACAGGCGAACACCGGGGAGCTGTTTTTT
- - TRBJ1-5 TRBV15 CATGDSLNQPQHF TGTGCCACCGGCGACAGCCTCAATCAGCCCCAGCATTTT
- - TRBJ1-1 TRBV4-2 CASSQWTELNTEAFF TGTGCCAGCAGCCAATGGACTGAATTGAACACTGAAGCTTTCTTT